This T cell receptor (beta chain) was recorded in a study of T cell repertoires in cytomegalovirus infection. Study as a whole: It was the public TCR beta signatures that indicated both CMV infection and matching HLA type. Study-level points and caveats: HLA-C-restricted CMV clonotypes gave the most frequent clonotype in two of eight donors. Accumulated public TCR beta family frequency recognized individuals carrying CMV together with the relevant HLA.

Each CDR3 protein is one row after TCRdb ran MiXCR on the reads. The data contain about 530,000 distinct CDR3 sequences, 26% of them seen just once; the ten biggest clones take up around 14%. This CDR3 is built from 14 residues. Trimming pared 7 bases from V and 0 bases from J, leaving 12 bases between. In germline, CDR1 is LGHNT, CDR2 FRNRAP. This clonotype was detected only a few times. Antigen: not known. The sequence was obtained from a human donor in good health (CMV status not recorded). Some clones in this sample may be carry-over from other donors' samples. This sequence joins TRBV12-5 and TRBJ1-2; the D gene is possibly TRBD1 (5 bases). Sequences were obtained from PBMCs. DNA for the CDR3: TGTGCTAGTGCCGGGGACGGGGCTAACTATGGCTACACCTTC. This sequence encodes CASAGDGANYGYTF.